The 9 T cell receptor beta chains in this list originate from one sample, sequenced in a study of T-cell reconstitution after alpha-beta-depleted transplantation in children. Unique molecular identifiers were incorporated during preparation of the TCRbeta library. One entry per CDR3 protein results from TCRdb running MiXCR on the PCR reads. Among hundreds of thousands of distinct CDR3 sequences listed, 8% to 10% were seen once. The material was PBMCs from the stem cell graft donor, obtained from the stem cell graft. The receptor set was obtained from a human donor who donated a stem cell graft to a child with acute lymphoblastic leukemia.

Many counts were recorded for this clonotype. The chain recombines TRBV20-1 with TRBJ1-2; D remains unclear. With 0 bases removed from V and 0 bases from J, the gap between germline ends came to 11 bases. CDR1 and CDR2 (germline): DFQATT, SNEGSKA (reference sequence). There are 15 residues in the CDR3. CDR3 region: CSARDQEVTNYGYTF. The CDR3 nucleotides read TGCAGTGCTAGAGATCAGGAGGTGACTAACTATGGCTACACCTTC.

This clonotype has a count of ten or more. The chain joins TRBV29-1 to TRBJ2-1; D is uncertain. Trimming cost V 0 bases and J 0 bases, with 9 bases left between them. The CDR3 extends over 15 amino acids. Germline V gene data show CDR1 as SQVTM and CDR2 as ANQGSEA. The CDR3 protein is CSVEDDTSSYNEQFF. CDR3 sequence (DNA): TGCAGCGTTGAAGATGACACCAGCTCCTACAATGAGCAGTTCTTC.

In DNA form, the CDR3 reads TGTGCCAGCAGCCAAGGACAGTACAATGAGCAGTTCTTC. Protein product: CASSQGQYNEQFF. This chain links TRBV7-6 with TRBJ2-1; tentatively, D is TRBD1 (6 bases). Germline V gene lookup returns CDR1 SGHVS and CDR2 FNYEAQ. The CDR3 consists of 13 residues. V was trimmed by 5 bases and J by 4 bases, leaving 9 bases between them.

This clonotype was found a few times. V is TRBV5-1 and J is TRBJ2-7; a possible D gene is TRBD1 (6 bases). CDR1 and CDR2 from the germline V gene are SGHRS and YFSETQ. The ends were cut back, 3 bases at V and 1 base at J, with 14 bases in the middle. This CDR3 contains 15 residues. CDR3 DNA: TGCGCCAGCAGCTCGGGACAACACATTTCCTACGAGCAGTACTTC. Its protein product is CASSSGQHISYEQYF.

This clonotype was seen only a few times. The chain uses TRBV6-5 and TRBJ2-2; D is uncertain. V gave up 0 bases and J gave up 3 bases, with 17 bases separating them. CDR1 is MNHEY, CDR2 SVGAGI, per germline. The length of the CDR3 is 18 residues. CDR3 in DNA: TGTGCCAGCAGTTACTCGGCACGTATCTTGGCGGACACCGGGGAGCTGTTTTTT. Its translation: CASSYSARILADTGELFF.

The chain joins TRBV27 to TRBJ1-2; 7 bases align to TRBD1. This CDR3 region has 12 residues. Germline V lookup: CDR1 MNHEY, CDR2 SMNVEV (reference sequence). V was clipped by 6 bases and J by 8 bases; unmatched bases: 6. The CDR3 sequence is CASSPTGNGYTF. The CDR3, as DNA: TGTGCCAGCAGCCCGACAGGGAACGGCTACACCTTC.

This clonotype was seen only a few times. The chain uses TRBV30 and TRBJ2-3, with TRBD1 matching 9 bases. Germline V gene lookup returns CDR1 GTSNPN and CDR2 SVGIG (reference sequence). The CDR3 consists of 14 residues. Unmatched junction bases numbered 8, after V lost 1 base and J lost 9 bases. CDR3 loop: CAWSGPGQGSTQYF. Here the CDR3 DNA reads TGTGCCTGGAGTGGACCGGGACAGGGCTCGACGCAGTATTTT.

This clonotype turned up a few times. This chain connects TRBV7-9 to TRBJ2-3, with 8 bases lining up with TRBD2. Trimming removed 1 base from V and 4 bases from J; junction bases left unmatched: 10. From germline, CDR1 is SEHNR and CDR2 FQNEAQ (reference sequence). This CDR3 spans 17 amino acids. The CDR3 is CASSLVGLAGIADTQYF. The CDR3 bases are TGTGCCAGCAGCTTAGTTGGTTTAGCGGGGATCGCAGATACGCAGTATTTT.

V gene TRBV19 combines with J gene TRBJ1-2; 7 nucleotides line up with TRBD1. The CDR3 consists of 13 residues. The germline V gene encodes CDR1 LNHDA and CDR2 SQIVND (reference sequence). Germline trimming cut 6 bases from V and 5 bases from J; bases unmatched to any gene: 6. For the CDR3, the DNA is TGTGCCAGTAGCGGACAGGAACCTTATGGCTACACCTTC. This translates into CASSGQEPYGYTF.